This T cell receptor (beta chain) was sequenced in a study of metastatic and nonmetastatic thyroid tumors (dated by TCRdb to 2018 to 2020). Notes on the research overall: The researchers compared repertoires between peripheral blood samples and tumor or nodule tissue samples from patients with malignant or benign thyroid disease.

The germline V and J ends show losses of 8 bases and 8 bases respectively, and no gene match explains 5 bases of the junction. From a lookup of the germline V gene, CDR1 and CDR2 are MDHEN and SYDVKM. The cysteine opens and the phenylalanine closes a CDR3 of 13 amino acids. Just CDR3 DNA is preserved here, 39 bases in frame from base 1. Here is what the overall study found, with its caveats: TCR beta diversity was reported as significantly higher in malignant tumors than in benign nodules, in both blood and tumor samples.

No treatment had been received by any patient before thyroid surgery. Using T-cell receptor beta sequencing, the study looked back at clinical samples from patients collected from about 2011 to 2019. The method behind the library was PCR. The sequencing machine was an Illumina HiSeq 4000. The TCR beta-chain CDR3 region of each patient was profiled by high-throughput sequencing. The study's own analysis went as follows. Drawing on CDR3 differences between clinicopathological groups, the researchers built a classifier meant to tell apart patients with distant-metastatic papillary thyroid cancer. The Shannon index was used to measure repertoire diversity, and the Morisita-Horn index was used to measure how similar tumor and blood repertoires were. Using fastp at Q25 and MiXCR, TCRdb reprocessed the public reads and kept productive beta chains. TCRdb, rather than the study authors, made the V and J calls. This sample is represented by some 41,000 clones; 25% to 30% of them were singletons. The top ten constitute about 10% of the sample.

This clone is medium-sized (0.01 to 0.1%) in terms of sample share. Its antigen remains unidentified. Qualities for individual bases were not recorded, and no much larger clone is one base off. The chain was built from TRBV28 and TRBJ1-6, with 8 bases aligning to TRBD1. The sequenced sample was blood. The clonotype was recovered from a male donor with papillary thyroid cancer or a benign thyroid nodule (not recorded which). Some clones in this sample may be carry-over from other donors' samples. CDR3 sequence: CASGQGAHSPLHF. The DNA reads TGTGCCAGCGGACAGGGCGCCCATTCACCCCTCCACTTT.